This T cell receptor beta chain is from a study of CD8+CD57+ T cells in acquired aplastic anemia. Study-wide context: The mean DNA yield obtained from sorted CD4+ and CD8+ cells came to about 3 ug.

V lost 7 bases and J lost 5; bases outside the gene matches: 4. CDR3 size: 12 residues. Germline V gene data show CDR1 as SQVTM and CDR2 as ANQGSEA. In regard to this clonotype: The antigen is unknown.

TCR beta VDJ combinations and CDR3 sequences were profiled from genomic DNA. TCRdb processed the reads anew with MiXCR; each CDR3 protein has one entry. The data contain hundreds of thousands of distinct CDR3 sequences, 55% to 75% of them singletons. The study's findings and limits: Between patients and controls, around 27 CD8+ CDR3 sequences were found in common.

V is TRBV29-1 and J is TRBJ2-7; 11 nucleotides agree with TRBD2. The sequenced sample consisted of sorted CD4+, CD8+, or CD8+CD57+ T cells (not recorded which) from PBMCs. This receptor was identified in a human donor in good health, serving as a control. CDR3 nucleotide sequence: TGCAGCGATAGCGGGGGGGATGACGAGCAGTACTTC. It is translated as CSDSGGDDEQYF.